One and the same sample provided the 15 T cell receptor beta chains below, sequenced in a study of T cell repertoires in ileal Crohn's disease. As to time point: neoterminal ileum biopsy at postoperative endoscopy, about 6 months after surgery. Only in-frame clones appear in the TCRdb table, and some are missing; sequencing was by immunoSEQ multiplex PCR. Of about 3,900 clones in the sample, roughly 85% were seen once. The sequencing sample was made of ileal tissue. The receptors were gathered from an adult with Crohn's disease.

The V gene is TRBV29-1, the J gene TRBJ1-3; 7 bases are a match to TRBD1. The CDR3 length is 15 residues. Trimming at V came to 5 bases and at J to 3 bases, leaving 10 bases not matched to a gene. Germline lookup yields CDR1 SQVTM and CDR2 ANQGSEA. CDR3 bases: TGCAGCGTTCGGACAGGTCGAGTGCATGGAAACACCATATATTTT. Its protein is CSVRTGRVHGNTIYF.

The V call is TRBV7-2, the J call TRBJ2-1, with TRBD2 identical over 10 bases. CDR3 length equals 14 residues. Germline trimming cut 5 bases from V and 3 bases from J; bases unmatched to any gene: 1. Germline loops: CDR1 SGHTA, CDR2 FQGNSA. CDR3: CASSRTSGYNEQFF. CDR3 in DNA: TGTGCCAGCAGCCGGACTAGCGGCTACAATGAGCAGTTCTTC.

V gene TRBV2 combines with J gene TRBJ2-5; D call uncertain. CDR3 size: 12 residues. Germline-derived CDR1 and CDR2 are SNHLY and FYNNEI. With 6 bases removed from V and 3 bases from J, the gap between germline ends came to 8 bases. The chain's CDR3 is CASSPPKETQYF. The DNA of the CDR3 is TGTGCCAGCAGCCCACCTAAAGAGACCCAGTACTTC.

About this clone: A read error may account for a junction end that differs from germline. This chain's CDR3 is CASSLVGQGYGQYF. CDR3 DNA sequence: TGTGCCAGCAGCTTAGTTGGACAGGGTTACGGGCAGTACTTC. The gene calls are TRBV7-2 and TRBJ2-7, with 8 bases lining up with TRBD1. CDR1 and CDR2 from the germline V gene are SGHTA and FQGNSA. There are 14 residues in the CDR3.

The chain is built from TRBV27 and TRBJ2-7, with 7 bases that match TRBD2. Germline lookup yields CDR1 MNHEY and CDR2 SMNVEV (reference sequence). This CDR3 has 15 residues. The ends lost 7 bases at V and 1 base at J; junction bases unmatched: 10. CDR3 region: CASTNSGVRSYEQYF. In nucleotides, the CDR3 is TGTGCCAGCACCAACAGCGGGGTCCGGTCCTACGAGCAGTACTTC.

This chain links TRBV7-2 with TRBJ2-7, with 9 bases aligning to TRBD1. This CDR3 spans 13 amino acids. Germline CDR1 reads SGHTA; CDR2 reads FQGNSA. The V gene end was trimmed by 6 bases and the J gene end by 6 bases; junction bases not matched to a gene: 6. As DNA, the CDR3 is TGTGCCAGCAGTTGGACAGGGGATGGCGAGCAGTACTTC. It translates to CASSWTGDGEQYF.

The CDR3 loop is CASSLRATGELFF. The CDR3, as DNA: TGTGCCAGCAGCTTAAGAGCAACCGGGGAGCTGTTTTTT. J is TRBJ2-2 and V is TRBV7-2; D is unresolved. The CDR3 is 13 amino acids. The germline gives CDR1 SGHTA, CDR2 FQGNSA. V gave up 2 bases and J gave up 5 bases, with 6 bases separating them.

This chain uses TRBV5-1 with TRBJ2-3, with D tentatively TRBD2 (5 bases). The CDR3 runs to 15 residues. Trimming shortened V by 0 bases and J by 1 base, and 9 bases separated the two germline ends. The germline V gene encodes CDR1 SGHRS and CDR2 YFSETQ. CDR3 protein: CASSLERSGTDTQYF. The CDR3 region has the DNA TGCGCCAGCAGCTTGGAGCGGTCCGGCACAGATACGCAGTATTTT.

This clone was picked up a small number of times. CDR3 sequence reads: CASSALAGSTDTQYF. CDR3 DNA: TGCGCCAGCAGCGCACTAGCGGGGAGCACAGATACGCAGTATTTT. The J gene is TRBJ2-3, the V gene TRBV5-1; 10 bases are shared with TRBD2. J was trimmed by 0 bases and V by 4 bases; bases with no gene match: 2. Germline values: CDR1 SGHRS, CDR2 YFSETQ. The CDR3 is 15 residues long.

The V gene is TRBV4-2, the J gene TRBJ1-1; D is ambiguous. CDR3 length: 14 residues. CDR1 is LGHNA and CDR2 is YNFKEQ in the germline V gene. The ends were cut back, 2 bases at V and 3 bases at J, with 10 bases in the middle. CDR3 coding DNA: TGTGCCAGCAGCCAACCTGGTCGGGACACTGAAGCTTTCTTT. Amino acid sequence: CASSQPGRDTEAFF.

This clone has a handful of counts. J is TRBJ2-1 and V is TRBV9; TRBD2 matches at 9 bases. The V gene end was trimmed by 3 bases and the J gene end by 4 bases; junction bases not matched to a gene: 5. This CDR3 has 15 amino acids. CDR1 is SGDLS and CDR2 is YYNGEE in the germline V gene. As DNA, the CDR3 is TGTGCCAGCAGCGCCCGCAGCGGGGGGTACAATGAGCAGTTCTTC. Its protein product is CASSARSGGYNEQFF.

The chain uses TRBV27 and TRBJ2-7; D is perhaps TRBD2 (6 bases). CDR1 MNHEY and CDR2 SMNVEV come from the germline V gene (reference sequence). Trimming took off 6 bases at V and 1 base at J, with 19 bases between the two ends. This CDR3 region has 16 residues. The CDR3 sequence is CASSVGGAGISYEQYF. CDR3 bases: TGTGCCAGCAGCGTAGGAGGGGCAGGGATATCCTACGAGCAGTACTTC.

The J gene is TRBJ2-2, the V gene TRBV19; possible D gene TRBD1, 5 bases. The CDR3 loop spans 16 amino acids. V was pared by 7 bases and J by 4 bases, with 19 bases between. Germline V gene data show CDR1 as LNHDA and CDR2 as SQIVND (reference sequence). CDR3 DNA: TGTGCCAGTACCTCGGCCAGGGCCTGGGGCACCGGGGAGCTGTTTTTT. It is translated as CASTSARAWGTGELFF.

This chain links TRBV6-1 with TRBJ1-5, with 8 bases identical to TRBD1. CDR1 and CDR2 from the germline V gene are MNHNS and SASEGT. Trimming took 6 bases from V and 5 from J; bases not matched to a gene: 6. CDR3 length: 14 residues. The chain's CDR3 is CASRVDRGHQPQHF. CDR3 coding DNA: TGTGCCAGCAGAGTTGACAGGGGACATCAGCCCCAGCATTTT.

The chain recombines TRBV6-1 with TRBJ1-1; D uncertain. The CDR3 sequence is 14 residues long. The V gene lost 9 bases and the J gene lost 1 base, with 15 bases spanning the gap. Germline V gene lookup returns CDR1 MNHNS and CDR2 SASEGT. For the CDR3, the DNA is TGTGCCAGTTCTCTAGAGGTGGGGAACACTGAAGCTTTCTTT. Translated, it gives CASSLEVGNTEAFF.